This T cell receptor beta chain is drawn from a study of T-cell reconstitution after alpha-beta-depleted transplantation in children. For TCRbeta, the library was prepared with unique molecular identifiers. MiXCR, applied by TCRdb to the PCR reads, yields one record per CDR3 protein. The table shows about 360,000 distinct CDR3 sequences, with less than 15% occurring only once. V was pared by 1 base and J by 6 bases, with 11 bases of the junction left unmatched. Germline-derived CDR1 and CDR2 are LGHNA and YSLEER. The CDR3 loop spans 17 amino acids. Sequencing was performed on PBMCs, taken from the stem cell graft. This rearrangement joins TRBV4-3 to TRBJ2-1, with 8 bases that match TRBD1. The clonotype originates from a human donor who donated a stem cell graft to a child with Fanconi anemia. The CDR3 coding sequence is TGCGCCAGCAGCCAAGGGATTTCCGGACAGGGACCCAATGAGCAGTTCTTC. Protein sequence: CASSQGISGQGPNEQFF.